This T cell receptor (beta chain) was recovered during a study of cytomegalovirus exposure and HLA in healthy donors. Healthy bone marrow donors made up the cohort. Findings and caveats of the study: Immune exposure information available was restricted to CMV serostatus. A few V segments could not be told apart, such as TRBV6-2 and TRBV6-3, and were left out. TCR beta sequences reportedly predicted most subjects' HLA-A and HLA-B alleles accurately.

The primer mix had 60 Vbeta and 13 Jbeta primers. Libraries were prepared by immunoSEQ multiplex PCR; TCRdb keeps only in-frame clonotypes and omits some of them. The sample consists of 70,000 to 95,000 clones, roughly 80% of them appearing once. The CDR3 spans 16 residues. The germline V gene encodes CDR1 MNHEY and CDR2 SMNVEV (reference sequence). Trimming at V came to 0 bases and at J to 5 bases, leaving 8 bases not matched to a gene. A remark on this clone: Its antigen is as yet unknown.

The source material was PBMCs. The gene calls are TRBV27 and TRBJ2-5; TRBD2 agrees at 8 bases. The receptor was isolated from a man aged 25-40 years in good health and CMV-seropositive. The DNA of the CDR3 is TGTGCCAGCAGTTTATCACTCGGGGGGGCGGTGGAGACCCAGTACTTC. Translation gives CASSLSLGGAVETQYF.